Below, one T cell receptor beta chain is given with its context. Its antigen remains unidentified. The data are from a study of T cells in localized non-small cell lung cancer. Broader study findings: A higher density of T cells in blood coincided with extended overall survival. The appearance of a median roughly 58 of the top 100 tumor clones was seen in adjacent lung. Heterogeneity within the tumor remains possible, as just one region underwent sequencing. The study found T cell clonality highest in uninvolved adjacent lung, above tumor.

Profiled with immunoSEQ multiplex PCR; TCRdb holds only in-frame clones, not every one. The sample has approximately 30,000 clones; roughly 89% are singletons. V was pared by 7 bases and J by 1 base, with 6 bases of the junction left unmatched. Germline CDR1 MNHEY, CDR2 SMNVEV (reference sequence). The CDR3 covers 14 residues. This chain connects TRBV27 to TRBJ1-1, with 7 bases matching TRBD1. The source material was peripheral blood, sampled before any cancer treatment. This clonotype was obtained from a woman aged 18-49 years with stage I lung adenocarcinoma. CDR3 region: CASKNSGGNTEAFF. DNA for the CDR3: TGTGCCAGCAAAAATTCAGGGGGGAACACTGAAGCTTTCTTT.